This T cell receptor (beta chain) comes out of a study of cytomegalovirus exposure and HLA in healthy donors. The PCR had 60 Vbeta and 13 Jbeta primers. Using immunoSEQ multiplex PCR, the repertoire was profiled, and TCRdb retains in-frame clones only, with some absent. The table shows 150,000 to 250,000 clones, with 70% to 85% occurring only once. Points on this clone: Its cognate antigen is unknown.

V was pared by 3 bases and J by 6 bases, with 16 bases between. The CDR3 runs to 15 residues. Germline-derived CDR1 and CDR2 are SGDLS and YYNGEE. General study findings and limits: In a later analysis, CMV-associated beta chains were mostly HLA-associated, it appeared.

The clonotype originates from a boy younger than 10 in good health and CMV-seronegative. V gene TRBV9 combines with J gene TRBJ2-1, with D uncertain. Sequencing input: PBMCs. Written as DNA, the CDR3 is TGTGCCAGCAGCGCCCACCCCGGGTTACTCAATGAGCAGTTCTTC. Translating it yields CASSAHPGLLNEQFF. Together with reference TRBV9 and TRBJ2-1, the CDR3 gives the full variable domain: DSGVTQTPKHLITATGQRVTLRCSPRSGDLSVYWYQQSLDQGLQFLIQYYNGEERAKGNILERFSAQQFPDLHSELNLSSLELGDSALYFCASSAHPGLLNEQFFGPGTRLTVL.